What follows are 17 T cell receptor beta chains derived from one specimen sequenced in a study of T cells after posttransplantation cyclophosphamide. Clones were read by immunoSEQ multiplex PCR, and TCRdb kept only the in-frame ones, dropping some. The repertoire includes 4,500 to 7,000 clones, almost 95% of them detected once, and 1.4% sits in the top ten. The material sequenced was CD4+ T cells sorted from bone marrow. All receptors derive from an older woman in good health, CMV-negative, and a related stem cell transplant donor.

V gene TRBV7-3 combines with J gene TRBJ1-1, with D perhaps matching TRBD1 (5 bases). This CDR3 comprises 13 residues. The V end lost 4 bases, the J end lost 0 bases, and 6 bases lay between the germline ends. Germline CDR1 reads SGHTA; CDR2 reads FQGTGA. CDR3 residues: CASSSDMNTEAFF. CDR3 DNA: TGTGCCAGCAGCTCGGACATGAACACTGAAGCTTTCTTT.

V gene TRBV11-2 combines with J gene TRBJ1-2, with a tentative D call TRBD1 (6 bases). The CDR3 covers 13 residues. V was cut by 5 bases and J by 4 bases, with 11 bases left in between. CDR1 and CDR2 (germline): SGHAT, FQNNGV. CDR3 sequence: CASSLGQSYGYTF. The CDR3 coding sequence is TGTGCCAGCAGCCTCGGACAGAGCTATGGCTACACCTTC.

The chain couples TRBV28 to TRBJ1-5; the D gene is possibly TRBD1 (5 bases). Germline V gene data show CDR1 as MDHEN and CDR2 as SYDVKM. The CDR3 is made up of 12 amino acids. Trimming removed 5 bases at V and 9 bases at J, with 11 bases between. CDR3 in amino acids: CASSRGGSPQHF. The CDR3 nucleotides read TGTGCCAGCAGTCGGGGGGGGTCGCCCCAGCATTTT.

CDR3 residues: CASSQGGGPGELFF. CDR3 bases: TGCGCCAGCAGCCAAGGAGGAGGGCCCGGGGAGCTGTTTTTT. V usage is TRBV4-1 and J usage is TRBJ2-2; possibly TRBD2 for D (6 bases). V shed 1 base and J shed 6 bases, with 9 bases lying between them. Germline lookup yields CDR1 MGHRA and CDR2 YSYEKL. The CDR3 extends over 14 amino acids.

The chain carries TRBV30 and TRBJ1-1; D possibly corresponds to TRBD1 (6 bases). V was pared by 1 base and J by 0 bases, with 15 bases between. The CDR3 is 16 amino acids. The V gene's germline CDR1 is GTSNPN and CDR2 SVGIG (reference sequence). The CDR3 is CAWSDRQAFMNTEAFF. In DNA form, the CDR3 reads TGTGCCTGGAGTGACCGACAGGCTTTCATGAACACTGAAGCTTTCTTT.

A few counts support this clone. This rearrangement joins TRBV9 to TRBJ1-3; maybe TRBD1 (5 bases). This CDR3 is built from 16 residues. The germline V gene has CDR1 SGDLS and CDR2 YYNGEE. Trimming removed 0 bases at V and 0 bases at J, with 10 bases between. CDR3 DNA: TGTGCCAGCAGCGTAGCCAGGGCCCTCTCTGGAAACACCATATATTTT. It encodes CASSVARALSGNTIYF.

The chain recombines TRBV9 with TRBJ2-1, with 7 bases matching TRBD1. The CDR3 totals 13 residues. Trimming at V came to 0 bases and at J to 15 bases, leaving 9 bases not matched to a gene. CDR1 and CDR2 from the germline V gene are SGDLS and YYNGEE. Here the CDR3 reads CASSVATRGLVFF. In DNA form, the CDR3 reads TGTGCCAGCAGCGTAGCTACGAGGGGGCTAGTGTTCTTC.

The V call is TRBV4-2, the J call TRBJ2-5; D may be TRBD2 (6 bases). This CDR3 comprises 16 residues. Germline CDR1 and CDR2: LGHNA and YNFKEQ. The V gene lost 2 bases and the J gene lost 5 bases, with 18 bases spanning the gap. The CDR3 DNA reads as TGTGCCAGCAGCCAATCCGGAGGGCTACCGGGGGAGACCCAGTACTTC. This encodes CASSQSGGLPGETQYF.

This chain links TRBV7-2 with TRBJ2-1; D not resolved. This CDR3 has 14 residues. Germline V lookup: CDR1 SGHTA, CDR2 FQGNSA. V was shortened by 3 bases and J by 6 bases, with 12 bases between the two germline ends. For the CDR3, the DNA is TGTGCCAGCAGCTTGCAAGTGACGGGCAATGAGCAGTTCTTC. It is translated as CASSLQVTGNEQFF.

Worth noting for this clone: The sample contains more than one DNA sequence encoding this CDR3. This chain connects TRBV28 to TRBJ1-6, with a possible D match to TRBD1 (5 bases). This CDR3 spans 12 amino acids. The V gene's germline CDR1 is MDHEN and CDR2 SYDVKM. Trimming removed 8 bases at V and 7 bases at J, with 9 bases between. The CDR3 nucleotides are TGTGCCAGCCGGGGGGGGAATTCACCCCTCCACTTT. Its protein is CASRGGNSPLHF.

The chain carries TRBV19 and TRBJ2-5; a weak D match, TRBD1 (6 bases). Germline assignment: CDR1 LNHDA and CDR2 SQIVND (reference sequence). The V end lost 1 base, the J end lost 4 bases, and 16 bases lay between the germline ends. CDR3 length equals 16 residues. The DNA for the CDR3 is TGTGCCAGTAGTATAGGCCGAACAGGGCCTCGAGAGACCCAGTACTTC. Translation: CASSIGRTGPRETQYF.

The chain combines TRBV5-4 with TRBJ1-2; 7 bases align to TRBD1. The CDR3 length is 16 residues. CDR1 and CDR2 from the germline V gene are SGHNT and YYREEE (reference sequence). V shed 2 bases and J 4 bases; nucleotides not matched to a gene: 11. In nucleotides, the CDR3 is TGTGCCAGCAGCTTAGGGGCGGACAGGAACATCTATGGCTACACCTTC. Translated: CASSLGADRNIYGYTF.

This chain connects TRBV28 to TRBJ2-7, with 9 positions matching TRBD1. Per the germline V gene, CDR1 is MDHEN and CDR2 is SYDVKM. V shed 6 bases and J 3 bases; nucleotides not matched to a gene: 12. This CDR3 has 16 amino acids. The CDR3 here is CASRSHRGPTGYEQYF. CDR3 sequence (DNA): TGTGCCAGCAGGAGCCACAGGGGGCCTACAGGCTACGAGCAGTACTTC.

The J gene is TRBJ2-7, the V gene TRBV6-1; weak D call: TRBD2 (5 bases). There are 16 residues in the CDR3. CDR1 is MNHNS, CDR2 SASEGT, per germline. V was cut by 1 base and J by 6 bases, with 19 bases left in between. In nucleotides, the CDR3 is TGTGCCAGCAGTGAAGGGGGAGCGGCGCGGTTTCGCGAGCAGTACTTC. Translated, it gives CASSEGGAARFREQYF.

CDR3 nucleotides: TGTGCCAGTACCCTGACTAGCGGGAGATCGGATAGTTCCTACAATGAGCAGTTCTTC. Its protein is CASTLTSGRSDSSYNEQFF. The chain links TRBV19 to TRBJ2-1, with 12 bases that match TRBD2. The CDR3 totals 19 residues. The germline V gene has CDR1 LNHDA and CDR2 SQIVND (reference sequence). V shed 7 bases and J 1 base; nucleotides not matched to a gene: 14. The full variable domain, rest sourced from reference TRBV19 and TRBJ2-1, is DGGITQSPKYLFRKEGQNVTLSCEQNLNHDAMYWYRQDPGQGLRLIYYSQIVNDFQKGDIAEGYSVSREKKESFPLTVTSAQKNPTAFYLCASTLTSGRSDSSYNEQFFGPGTRLTVL.

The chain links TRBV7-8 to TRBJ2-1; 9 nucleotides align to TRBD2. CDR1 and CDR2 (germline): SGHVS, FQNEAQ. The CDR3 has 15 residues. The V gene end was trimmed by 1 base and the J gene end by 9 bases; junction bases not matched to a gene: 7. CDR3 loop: CASSLVLAGMGEQFF. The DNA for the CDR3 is TGTGCCAGCAGCTTAGTTCTAGCGGGAATGGGTGAGCAGTTCTTC.

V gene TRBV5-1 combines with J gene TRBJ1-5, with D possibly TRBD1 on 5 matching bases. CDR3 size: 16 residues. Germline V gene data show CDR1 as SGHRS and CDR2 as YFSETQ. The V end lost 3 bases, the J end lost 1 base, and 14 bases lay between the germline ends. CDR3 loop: CASSYILGGSNQPQHF. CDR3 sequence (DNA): TGCGCCAGCAGCTATATTTTGGGGGGAAGCAATCAGCCCCAGCATTTT.